The present entry profiles one T cell receptor beta chain with its context. The record originates from a study of shared clonotypes between healthy human individuals. The method was immunoSEQ multiplex PCR; TCRdb's version includes in-frame clones alone and lacks a portion of them. The table shows 600,000 to 750,000 clones, with less than 95% occurring only once. The CDR3 spans 16 residues. The V segment lost 0 bases and the J segment 6 bases; nucleotides outside the gene matches: 8. The germline gives CDR1 MGHDK, CDR2 SYGVNS. The material sequenced was memory CD8+ T cells from PBMCs. Regarding subset: CD45RO+ cells pooled with CCR7-negative TemRA cells. This sequence originates from a man aged 18-30 years in good health. Some clones in this sample may be carry-over from other donors' samples. V usage is TRBV25-1 and J usage is TRBJ2-7; 10 bases are a match to TRBD1. CDR3 protein: CASSEYIVGQGFEQYF. For the CDR3, the DNA is TGTGCCAGCAGTGAATATATAGTGGGACAGGGGTTCGAGCAGTACTTC.